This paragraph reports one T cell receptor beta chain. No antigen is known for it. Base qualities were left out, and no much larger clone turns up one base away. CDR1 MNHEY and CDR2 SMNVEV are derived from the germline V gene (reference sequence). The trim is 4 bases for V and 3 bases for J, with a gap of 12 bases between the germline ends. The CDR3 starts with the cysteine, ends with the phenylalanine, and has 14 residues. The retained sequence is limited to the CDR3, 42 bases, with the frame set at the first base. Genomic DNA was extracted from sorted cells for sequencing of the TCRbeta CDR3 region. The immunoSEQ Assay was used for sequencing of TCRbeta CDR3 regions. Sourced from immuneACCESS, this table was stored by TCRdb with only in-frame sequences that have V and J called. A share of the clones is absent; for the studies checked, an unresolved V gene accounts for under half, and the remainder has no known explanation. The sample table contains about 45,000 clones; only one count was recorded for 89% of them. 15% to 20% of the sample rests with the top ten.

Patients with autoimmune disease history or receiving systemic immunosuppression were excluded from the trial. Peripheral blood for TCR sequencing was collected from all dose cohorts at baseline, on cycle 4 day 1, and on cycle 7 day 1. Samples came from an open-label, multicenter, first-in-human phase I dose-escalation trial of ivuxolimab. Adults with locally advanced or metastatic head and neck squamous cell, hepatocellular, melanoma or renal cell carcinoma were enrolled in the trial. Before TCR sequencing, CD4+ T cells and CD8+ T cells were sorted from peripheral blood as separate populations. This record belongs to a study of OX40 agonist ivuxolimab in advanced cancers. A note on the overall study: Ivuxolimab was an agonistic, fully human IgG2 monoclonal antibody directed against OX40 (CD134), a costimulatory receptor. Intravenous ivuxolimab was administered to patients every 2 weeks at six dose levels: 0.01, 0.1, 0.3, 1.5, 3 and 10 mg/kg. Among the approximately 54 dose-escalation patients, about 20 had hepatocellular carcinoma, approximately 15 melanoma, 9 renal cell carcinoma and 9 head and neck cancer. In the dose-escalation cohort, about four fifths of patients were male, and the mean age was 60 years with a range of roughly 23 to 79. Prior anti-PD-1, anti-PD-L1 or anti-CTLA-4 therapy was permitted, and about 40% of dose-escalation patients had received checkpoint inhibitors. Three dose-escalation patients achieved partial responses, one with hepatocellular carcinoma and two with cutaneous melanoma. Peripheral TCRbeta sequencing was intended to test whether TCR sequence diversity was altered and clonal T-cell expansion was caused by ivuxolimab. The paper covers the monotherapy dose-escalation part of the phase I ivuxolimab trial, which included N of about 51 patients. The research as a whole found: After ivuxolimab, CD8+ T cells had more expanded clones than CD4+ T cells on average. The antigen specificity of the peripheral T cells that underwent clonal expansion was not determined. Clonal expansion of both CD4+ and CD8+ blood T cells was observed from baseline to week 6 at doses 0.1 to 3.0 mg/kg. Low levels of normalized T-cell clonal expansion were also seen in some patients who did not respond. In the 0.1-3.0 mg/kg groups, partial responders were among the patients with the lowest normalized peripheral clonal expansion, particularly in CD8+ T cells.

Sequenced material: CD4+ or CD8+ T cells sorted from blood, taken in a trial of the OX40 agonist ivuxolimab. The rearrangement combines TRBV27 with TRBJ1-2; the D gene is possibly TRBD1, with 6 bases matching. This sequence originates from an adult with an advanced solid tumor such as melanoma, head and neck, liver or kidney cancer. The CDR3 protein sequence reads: CASSYGRGDYGYTF. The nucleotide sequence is TGTGCCAGCAGTTACGGCAGGGGTGACTATGGCTACACCTTC.